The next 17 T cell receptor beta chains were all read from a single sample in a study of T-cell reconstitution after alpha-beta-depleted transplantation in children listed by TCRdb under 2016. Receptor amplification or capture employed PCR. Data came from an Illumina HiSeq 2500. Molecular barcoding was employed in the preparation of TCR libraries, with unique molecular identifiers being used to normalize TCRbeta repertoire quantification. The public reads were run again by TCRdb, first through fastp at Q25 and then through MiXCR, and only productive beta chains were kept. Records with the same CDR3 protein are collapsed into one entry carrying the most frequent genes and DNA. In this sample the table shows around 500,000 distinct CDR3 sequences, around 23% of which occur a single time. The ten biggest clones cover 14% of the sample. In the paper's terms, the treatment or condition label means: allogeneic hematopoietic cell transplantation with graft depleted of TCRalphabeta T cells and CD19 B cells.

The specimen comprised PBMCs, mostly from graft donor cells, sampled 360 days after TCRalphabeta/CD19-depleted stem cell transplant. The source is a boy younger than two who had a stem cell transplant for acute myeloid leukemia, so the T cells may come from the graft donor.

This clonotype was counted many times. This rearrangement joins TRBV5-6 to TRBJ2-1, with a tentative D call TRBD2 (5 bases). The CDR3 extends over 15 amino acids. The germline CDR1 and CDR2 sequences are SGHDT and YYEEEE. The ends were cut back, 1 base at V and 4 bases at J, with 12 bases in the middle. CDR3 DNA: TGTGCCAGCAGCTTGAGCCTAGCCCCTTACAATGAGCAGTTCTTC. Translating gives CASSLSLAPYNEQFF. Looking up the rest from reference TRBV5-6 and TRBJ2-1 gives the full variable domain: DAGVTQSPTHLIKTRGQQVTLRCSPKSGHDTVSWYQQALGQGPQFIFQYYEEEERQRGNFPDRFSGHQFPNYSSELNVNALLLGDSALYLCASSLSLAPYNEQFFGPGTRLTVL.

CDR3 nucleotides: TGTGCCAGCTTGTTGGAGGGCCTCACAGATACGCAGTATTTT. Its protein is CASLLEGLTDTQYF. This sequence joins TRBV12-3 or TRBV12-4 and TRBJ2-3; weak D call: TRBD2 (6 bases). The CDR3 covers 14 residues. V lost 8 bases and J lost 2, with 14 bases in between.

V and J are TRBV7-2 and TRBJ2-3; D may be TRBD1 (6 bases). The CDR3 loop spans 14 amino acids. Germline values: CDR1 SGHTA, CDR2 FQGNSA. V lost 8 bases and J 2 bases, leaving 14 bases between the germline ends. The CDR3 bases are TGTGCCAGCGGCCCAGGGGCCCACACAGATACGCAGTATTTT. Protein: CASGPGAHTDTQYF.

CDR3 bases: TGTGCCAGCAGCTTCCCGGGACTAGCCATCAATGAGCAGTTCTTC. It specifies CASSFPGLAINEQFF. The chain combines TRBV7-9 with TRBJ2-1, with 9 bases lining up with TRBD2. Germline V gene sequence: CDR1 SEHNR, CDR2 FQNEAQ (reference sequence). V was pared by 3 bases and J by 6 bases, with 6 bases of the junction left unmatched. The CDR3 spans 15 residues.

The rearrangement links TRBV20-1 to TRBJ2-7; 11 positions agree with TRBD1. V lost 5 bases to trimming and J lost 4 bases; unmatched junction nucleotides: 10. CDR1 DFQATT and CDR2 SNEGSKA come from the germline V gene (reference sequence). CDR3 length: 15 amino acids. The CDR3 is CSAASTGQGVYEQYF. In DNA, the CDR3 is TGCAGTGCTGCCAGCACGGGACAGGGGGTATACGAGCAGTACTTC.

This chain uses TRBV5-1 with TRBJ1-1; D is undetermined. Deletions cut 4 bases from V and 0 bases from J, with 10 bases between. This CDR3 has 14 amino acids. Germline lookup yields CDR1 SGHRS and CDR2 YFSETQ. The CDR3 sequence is CASSTTFMNTEAFF. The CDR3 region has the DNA TGCGCCAGCAGCACGACCTTCATGAACACTGAAGCTTTCTTT.

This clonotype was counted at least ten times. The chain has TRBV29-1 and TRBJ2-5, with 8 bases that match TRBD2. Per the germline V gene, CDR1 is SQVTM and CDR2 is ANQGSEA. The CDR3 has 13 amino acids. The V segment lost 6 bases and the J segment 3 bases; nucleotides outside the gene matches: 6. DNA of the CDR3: TGCAGCGTAACACGGGGGGGGAAAGAGACCCAGTACTTC. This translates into CSVTRGGKETQYF.

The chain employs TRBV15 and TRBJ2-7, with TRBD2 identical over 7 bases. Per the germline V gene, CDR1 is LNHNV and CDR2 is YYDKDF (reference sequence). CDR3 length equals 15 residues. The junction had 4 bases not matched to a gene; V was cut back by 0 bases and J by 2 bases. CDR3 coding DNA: TGTGCCACCAGCAGAGAGGGGGGGACGCCCTACGAGCAGTACTTC. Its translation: CATSREGGTPYEQYF.

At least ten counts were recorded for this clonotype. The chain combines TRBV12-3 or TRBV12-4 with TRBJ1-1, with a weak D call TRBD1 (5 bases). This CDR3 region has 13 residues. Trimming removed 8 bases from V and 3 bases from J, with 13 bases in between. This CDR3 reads CASAATGDTEAFF. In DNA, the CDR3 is TGTGCCAGCGCCGCCACGGGGGACACTGAAGCTTTCTTT.

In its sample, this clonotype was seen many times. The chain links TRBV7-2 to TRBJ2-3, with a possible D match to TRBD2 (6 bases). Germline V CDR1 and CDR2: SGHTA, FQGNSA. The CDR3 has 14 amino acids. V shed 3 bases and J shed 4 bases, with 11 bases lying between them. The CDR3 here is CASSFGGGADTQYF. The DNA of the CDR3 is TGTGCCAGCAGCTTTGGGGGAGGCGCAGATACGCAGTATTTT.

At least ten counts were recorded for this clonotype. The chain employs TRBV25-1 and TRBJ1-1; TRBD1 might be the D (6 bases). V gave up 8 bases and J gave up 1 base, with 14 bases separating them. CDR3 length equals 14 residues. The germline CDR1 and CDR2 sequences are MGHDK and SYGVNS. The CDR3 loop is CASLSQGRNTEAFF. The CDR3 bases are TGTGCCAGCCTCTCCCAGGGGCGGAACACTGAAGCTTTCTTT.

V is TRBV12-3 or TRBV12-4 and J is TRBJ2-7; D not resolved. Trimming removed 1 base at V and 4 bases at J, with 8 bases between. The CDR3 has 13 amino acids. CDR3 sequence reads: CASSLELVYEQYF. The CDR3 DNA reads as TGTGCCAGCAGTTTAGAACTGGTATACGAGCAGTACTTC.

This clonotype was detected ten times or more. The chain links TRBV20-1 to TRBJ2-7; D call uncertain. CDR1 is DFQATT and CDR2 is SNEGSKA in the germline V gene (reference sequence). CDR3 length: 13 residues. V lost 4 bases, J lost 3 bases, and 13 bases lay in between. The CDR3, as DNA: TGCAGTGCTAAGGCCAGCCTACACTACGAGCAGTACTTC. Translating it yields CSAKASLHYEQYF.

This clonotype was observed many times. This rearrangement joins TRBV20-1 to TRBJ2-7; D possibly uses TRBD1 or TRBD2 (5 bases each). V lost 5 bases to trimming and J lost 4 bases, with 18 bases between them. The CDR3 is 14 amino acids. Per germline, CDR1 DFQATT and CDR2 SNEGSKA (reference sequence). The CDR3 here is CSASSGPLLYEQYF. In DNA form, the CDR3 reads TGCAGTGCTTCCTCGGGGCCGCTTTTATACGAGCAGTACTTC.

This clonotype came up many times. CDR3 residues: CSARDLLGEQYF. As DNA, the CDR3 is TGCAGTGCTAGAGATCTTTTGGGAGAGCAGTACTTC. The J gene is TRBJ2-7, the V gene TRBV20-1; D gene uncertain. Trimming shortened V by 0 bases and J by 7 bases, and 10 bases separated the two germline ends. CDR3 length equals 12 residues. In germline, CDR1 is DFQATT, CDR2 SNEGSKA (reference sequence).

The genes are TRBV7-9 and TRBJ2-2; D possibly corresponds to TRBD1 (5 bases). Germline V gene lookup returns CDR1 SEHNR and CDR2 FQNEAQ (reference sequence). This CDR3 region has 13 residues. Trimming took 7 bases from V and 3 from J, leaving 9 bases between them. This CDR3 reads CASKGSDTGELFF. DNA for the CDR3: TGTGCCAGCAAGGGGTCTGACACCGGGGAGCTGTTTTTT.

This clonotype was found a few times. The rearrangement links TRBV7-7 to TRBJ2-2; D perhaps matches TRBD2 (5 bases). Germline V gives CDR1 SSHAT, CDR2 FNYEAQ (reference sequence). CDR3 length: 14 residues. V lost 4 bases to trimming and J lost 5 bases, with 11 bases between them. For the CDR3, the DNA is TGTGCCAGCAGCTCTCTCGGGGAAACCGGGGAGCTGTTTTTT. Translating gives CASSSLGETGELFF. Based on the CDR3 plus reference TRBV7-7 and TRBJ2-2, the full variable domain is GAGVSQSPRYKVTKRGQDVTLRCDPISSHATLYWYQQALGQGPEFLTYFNYEAQPDKSGLPSDRFSAERPEGSISTLTIQRTEQRDSAMYRCASSSLGETGELFFGEGSRLTVL.